The 17 T cell receptor beta chains given below trace back to one sample, sequenced in a study of blood T cell repertoires in COVID-19. TCRdb's copy holds only in-frame clones and misses some; the assay was immunoSEQ multiplex PCR. The sample consists of about 200,000 clones, 80% to 90% of them appearing once. The specimen was peripheral blood. These receptors originate from a man in his late teens or twenties with active or convalescent COVID-19.

V and J are TRBV24-1 and TRBJ2-1, with 9 positions matching TRBD1. J lost 5 bases, V lost 3 bases, and 4 bases had no gene match. The CDR3 spans 15 residues. Germline V gene sequence: CDR1 KGHDR, CDR2 SFDVKD. CDR3 region: CATSDPGQGNNEQFF. The DNA of the CDR3 is TGTGCCACCAGTGATCCGGGACAGGGTAACAATGAGCAGTTCTTC.

The chain uses TRBV5-4 and TRBJ2-1; D is perhaps TRBD2 (6 bases). With 4 bases removed from V and 10 bases from J, the gap between germline ends came to 24 bases. The CDR3 sequence is 16 residues long. Looked up from germline, CDR1 is SGHNT and CDR2 is YYREEE (reference sequence). CDR3 DNA: TGTGCCAGCAGCCCGGGGGTCGGGCAGGCGTCTTTAGAGCAGTTCTTC. Translated: CASSPGVGQASLEQFF.

V gene TRBV5-1 combines with J gene TRBJ2-2; D might be TRBD1 (7 bases). The CDR3 spans 15 residues. CDR1 and CDR2 (germline): SGHRS, YFSETQ. Trimming shortened V by 7 bases and J by 6 bases, and 19 bases separated the two germline ends. CDR3 DNA: TGCGCCAGCGTTGTCGGAGGGGGCGCGTCCGGGGAGCTGTTTTTT. It codes for CASVVGGGASGELFF.

The gene calls are TRBV24-1 and TRBJ1-1; D is unresolved. The CDR3 is 15 residues long. Per the germline V gene, CDR1 is KGHDR and CDR2 is SFDVKD. V shed 3 bases and J shed 6 bases, with 16 bases lying between them. CDR3 sequence: CATSDARSRAAEAFF. The CDR3 DNA sequence: TGTGCCACCAGTGATGCCCGGTCCCGTGCCGCTGAAGCTTTCTTT.

The genes are TRBV5-1 and TRBJ2-4; no clear D gene. Germline values: CDR1 SGHRS, CDR2 YFSETQ. The V end was cut by 4 bases, the J end by 3 bases, with 20 bases between. The CDR3 is 17 residues long. The CDR3 bases are TGCGCCAGCAGCCTGGATCCGGCAGGTGGCGTCAAAAACATTCAGTACTTC. Its translation is CASSLDPAGGVKNIQYF.

This sequence joins TRBV6-5 and TRBJ2-1; 12 nucleotides line up with TRBD2. CDR1 is MNHEY, CDR2 SVGAGI, per germline. With 0 bases clipped from V and 8 bases from J, the junction kept 5 bases outside the gene matches. This CDR3 contains 16 residues. The DNA of the CDR3 is TGTGCCAGCAGTTACTCGACTAGCGGGAGTCCCTATGAGCAGTTCTTC. It encodes CASSYSTSGSPYEQFF.

In DNA, the CDR3 is TGTGCTAGTGCCCGGGAGGCAGATACGCAGTATTTT. Its protein product is CASAREADTQYF. The chain has TRBV12-5 and TRBJ2-3, with 7 bases aligning to TRBD2. In germline, CDR1 is LGHNT, CDR2 FRNRAP. The CDR3 contains 12 residues. V shed 7 bases, J shed 4 bases, and the junction held 2 bases outside the gene matches.

The rearrangement uses TRBV1 and TRBJ2-1; the table's TRBD1 call for D was not verified on the DNA. TRBV1 is a listed pseudogene. This CDR3 spans 12 amino acids. CDR3 nucleotide sequence: TGCACCACCCGGACAGGGGGTAATGAGCAGTTCTTC. This translates into CTTRTGGNEQFF.

In nucleotides, the CDR3 is TGCAGTGCTAGTACCCAAAGGGGGAGAACTGAAGCTTTCTTT. Amino acids: CSASTQRGRTEAFF. The V gene is TRBV20-1, the J gene TRBJ1-1, with a possible D match to TRBD1 (6 bases). The germline gives CDR1 DFQATT, CDR2 SNEGSKA (reference sequence). Between the trimmed V and J ends, which lost 3 bases and 5 bases, there was a span of 16 bases. The CDR3 is 14 residues long.

CDR3 DNA sequence: TGCAGTGCCAGTGGGGGAGCTAGAGGCAGGGGGCTTCCTGAAGCTTTCTTT. This sequence encodes CSASGGARGRGLPEAFF. The J gene is TRBJ1-1, the V gene TRBV20-1; TRBD1 matches at 8 bases. Trimming cost V 6 bases and J 6 bases; bases outside gene matches: 21. Per the germline V gene, CDR1 is DFQATT and CDR2 is SNEGSKA (reference sequence). The CDR3 totals 17 residues.

The J gene is TRBJ1-2, the V gene TRBV5-4; D not certain. Trimming took off 0 bases at V and 0 bases at J, with 9 bases between the two ends. Germline CDR1 and CDR2: SGHNT and YYREEE (reference sequence). The CDR3 is 15 residues long. The CDR3 region has the DNA TGTGCCAGCAGCTTGGCCCTTCAGGCTAACTATGGCTACACCTTC. Its protein product is CASSLALQANYGYTF.

The V and J genes are TRBV5-5 and TRBJ1-1; weak D call: TRBD1 (5 bases). V was trimmed by 1 base and J by 4 bases, leaving 14 bases between them. CDR3 length: 15 amino acids. Germline loops: CDR1 SGHKS, CDR2 YYEKEE (reference sequence). The CDR3 coding sequence is TGTGCCAGCAGCTTGTACGGGGGATGGGGCACTGAAGCTTTCTTT. It translates to CASSLYGGWGTEAFF.

The chain couples TRBV12-3 or TRBV12-4 to TRBJ2-7, with D unclear. The V and J ends lost 5 bases and 1 base respectively, with 9 bases between them. The CDR3 has 13 residues. CDR3 DNA sequence: TGTGCCAGCAGTATTAGCTCTTCCTACGAGCAGTACTTC. Residues: CASSISSSYEQYF.

V and J are TRBV6-5 and TRBJ1-2; 7 positions agree with TRBD1. The CDR3 has 13 residues. After removal of 3 bases from V and 8 bases from J, the junction contained 6 bases not matched to a gene. Germline V lookup: CDR1 MNHEY, CDR2 SVGAGI. This CDR3 reads CASSYRQGEGYTF. CDR3 sequence (DNA): TGTGCCAGCAGTTATCGGCAGGGGGAAGGCTACACCTTC.

This clone is a singleton in its sample. CDR3 amino acids: CASSPPTEMDGYTF. The CDR3 bases are TGTGCCAGCAGCCCTCCGACAGAGATGGATGGCTACACCTTC. The gene calls are TRBV9 and TRBJ1-2, with a possible D match to TRBD1 (5 bases). The germline CDR1 and CDR2 sequences are SGDLS and YYNGEE. The CDR3 covers 14 residues. V lost 4 bases, J lost 6 bases, and 16 bases lay in between.

For this clone: This same CDR3 is encoded by further DNA sequences in the sample. The V and J genes are TRBV5-5 and TRBJ1-2; D is undetermined. Per the germline V gene, CDR1 is SGHKS and CDR2 is YYEKEE (reference sequence). The ends were cut back, 1 base at V and 2 bases at J, with 6 bases in the middle. This CDR3 contains 13 residues. In DNA form, the CDR3 reads TGTGCCAGCAGCTTGCGAGAAAACTATGGCTACACCTTC. Its protein product is CASSLRENYGYTF.

The chain recombines TRBV27 with TRBJ2-3; TRBD2 might be the D (5 bases). Germline V gene sequence: CDR1 MNHEY, CDR2 SMNVEV (reference sequence). The V end was cut by 2 bases, the J end by 2 bases, with 8 bases between. CDR3 length equals 14 residues. The CDR3 is CASSLGAATDTQYF. The CDR3 nucleotides read TGTGCCAGCAGTTTAGGAGCGGCCACAGATACGCAGTATTTT.